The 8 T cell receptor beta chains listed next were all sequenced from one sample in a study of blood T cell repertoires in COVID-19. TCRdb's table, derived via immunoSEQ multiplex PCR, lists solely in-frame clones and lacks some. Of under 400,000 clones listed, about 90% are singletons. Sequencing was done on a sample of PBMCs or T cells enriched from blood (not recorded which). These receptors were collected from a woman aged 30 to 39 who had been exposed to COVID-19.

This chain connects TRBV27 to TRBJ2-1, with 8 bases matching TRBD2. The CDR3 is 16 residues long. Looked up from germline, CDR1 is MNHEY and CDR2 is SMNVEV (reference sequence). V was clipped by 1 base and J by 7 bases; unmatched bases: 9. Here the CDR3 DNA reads TGTGCCAGCAGTTTATACGCGGGAGGCCTGGGGAATGAGCAGTTCTTC. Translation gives CASSLYAGGLGNEQFF.

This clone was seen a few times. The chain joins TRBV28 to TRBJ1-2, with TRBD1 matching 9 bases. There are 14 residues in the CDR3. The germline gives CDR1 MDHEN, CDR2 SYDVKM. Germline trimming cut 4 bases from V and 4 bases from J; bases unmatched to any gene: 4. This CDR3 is CASSWTGERYGYTF. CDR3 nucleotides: TGTGCCAGCAGTTGGACAGGGGAGCGCTATGGCTACACCTTC.

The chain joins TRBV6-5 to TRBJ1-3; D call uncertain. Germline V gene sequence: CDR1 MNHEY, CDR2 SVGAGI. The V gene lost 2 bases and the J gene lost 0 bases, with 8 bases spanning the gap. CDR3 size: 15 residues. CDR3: CASSYLSDSGNTIYF. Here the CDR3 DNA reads TGTGCCAGCAGTTACCTGAGCGACTCTGGAAACACCATATATTTT.

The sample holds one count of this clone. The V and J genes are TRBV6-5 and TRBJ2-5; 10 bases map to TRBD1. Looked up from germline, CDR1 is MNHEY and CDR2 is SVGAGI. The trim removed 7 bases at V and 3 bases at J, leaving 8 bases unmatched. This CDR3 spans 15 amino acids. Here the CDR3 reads CASTRDRGEEETQYF. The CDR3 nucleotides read TGTGCCAGCACCAGGGACAGGGGTGAGGAAGAGACCCAGTACTTC.

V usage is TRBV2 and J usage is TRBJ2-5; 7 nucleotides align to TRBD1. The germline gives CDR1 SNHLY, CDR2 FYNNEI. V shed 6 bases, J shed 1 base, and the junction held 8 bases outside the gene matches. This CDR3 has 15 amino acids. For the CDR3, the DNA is TGTGCCAGCAGCAAGGACAGGACGTTCCAAGAGACCCAGTACTTC. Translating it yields CASSKDRTFQETQYF.

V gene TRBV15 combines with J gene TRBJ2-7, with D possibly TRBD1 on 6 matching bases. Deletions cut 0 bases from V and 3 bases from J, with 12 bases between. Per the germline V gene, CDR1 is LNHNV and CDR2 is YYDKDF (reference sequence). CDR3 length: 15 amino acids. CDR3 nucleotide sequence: TGTGCCACCAGCAGAGAAGGAACAGGGAGCTACGAGCAGTACTTC. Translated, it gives CATSREGTGSYEQYF. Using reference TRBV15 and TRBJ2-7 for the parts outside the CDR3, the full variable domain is DAMVIQNPRYQVTQFGKPVTLSCSQTLNHNVMYWYQQKSSQAPKLLFHYYDKDFNNEADTPDNFQSRRPNTSFCFLDIRSPGLGDTAMYLCATSREGTGSYEQYFGPGTRLTVT.

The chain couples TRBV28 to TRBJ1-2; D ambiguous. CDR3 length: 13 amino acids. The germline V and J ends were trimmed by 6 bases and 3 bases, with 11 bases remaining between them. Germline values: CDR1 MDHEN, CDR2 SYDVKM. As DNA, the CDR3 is TGTGCCAGCAGCTCCGCTACCTACTATGGCTACACCTTC. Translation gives CASSSATYYGYTF.

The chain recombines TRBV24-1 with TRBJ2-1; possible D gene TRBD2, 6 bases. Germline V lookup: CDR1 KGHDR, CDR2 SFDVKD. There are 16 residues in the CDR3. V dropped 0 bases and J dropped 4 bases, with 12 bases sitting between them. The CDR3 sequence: CATSDLPGRLYNEQFF. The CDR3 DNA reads TGTGCCACCAGTGATTTGCCCGGGAGACTATACAATGAGCAGTTCTTC.